This T cell receptor (beta chain) was retrieved from a study of blood T cell repertoires in COVID-19. At the level of the study: Samples taken during acute and convalescent COVID-19 were collected in the United States, Italy and Spain. Sample material is recorded as cDNA or gDNA derived from T cells, B-cell-depleted T cells, or PBMCs.

Source study methods: Nucleated cell number was recorded as an estimate derived from reference gene primer amplification. The method was immunoSEQ multiplex PCR; TCRdb's version includes in-frame clones alone and lacks a portion of them. The V and J calls and clone size were taken over from that table, and D and trimming were inferred from the DNA. Of 65,000 to 70,000 clones in the sample, roughly 80% were seen once. CDR3 length equals 16 residues. V lost 4 bases and J 0 bases, leaving 16 bases between the germline ends. Germline CDR1 and CDR2: LGHDT and YNNKEL (reference sequence). In this sample, this clone turned up once.

The V and J genes are TRBV3-1 (or the pseudogene TRBV3-2) and TRBJ2-7; weak D call: TRBD1 (5 bases). This receptor was identified in a man in his 60s with acute or convalescent COVID-19. Source material: peripheral blood. The CDR3 DNA follows: TGTGCCAGCAGCCGATACTTAGGGGCCTTCTCCTACGAGCAGTACTTC. Its translation: CASSRYLGAFSYEQYF.